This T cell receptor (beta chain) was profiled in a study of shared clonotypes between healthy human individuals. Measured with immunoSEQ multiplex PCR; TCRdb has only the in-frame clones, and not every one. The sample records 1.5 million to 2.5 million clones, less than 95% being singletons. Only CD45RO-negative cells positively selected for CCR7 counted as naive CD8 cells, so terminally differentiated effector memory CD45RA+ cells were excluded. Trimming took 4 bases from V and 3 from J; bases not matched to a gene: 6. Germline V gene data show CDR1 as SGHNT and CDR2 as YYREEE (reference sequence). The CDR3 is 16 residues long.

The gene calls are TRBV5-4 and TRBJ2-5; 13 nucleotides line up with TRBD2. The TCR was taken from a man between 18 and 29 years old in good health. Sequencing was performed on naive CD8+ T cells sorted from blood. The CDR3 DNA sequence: TGTGCCAGCAGCGATCGACTAGCGGGGGGAGAAGAGACCCAGTACTTC. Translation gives CASSDRLAGGEETQYF.